This T cell receptor (beta chain) is drawn from a study of radiation and T cells in renal cell carcinoma. Study results and limitations: Pretreatment tumor biopsies were lacking, so baseline clonotypes are unknown. In blood, top tumor clones expanded by 2 weeks, shrinking by 4.

Time point of the sample: baseline pretreatment blood. Described treatment: 15 Gy SBRT to primary tumor, nephrectomy 4 weeks later. The table came from immunoSEQ multiplex PCR; TCRdb's copy has only in-frame clones and leaves some out. The sample lists approximately 150,000 clones, around four fifths seen once, with under 30% in the top ten. With regard to this clone: Antigen: not known.

This CDR3 comprises 15 residues. V was clipped by 2 bases and J by 3 bases, with 14 bases between them. Germline assignment: CDR1 KGHSH and CDR2 LQKENI. The chain joins TRBV18 to TRBJ2-7, with a possible D match to TRBD2 (5 bases). The clonotype was recovered from a woman aged 45-65 years with renal cell carcinoma. The sequenced sample was blood, obtained from a patient whose treatment included radiotherapy and nephrectomy. The CDR3 DNA reads as TGTGCCAGCTCACCAAGGGCTAGCAGCAACTACGAGCAGTACTTC. Translated: CASSPRASSNYEQYF.